The 4 T cell receptor beta chains below come from one sample, sequenced in a study of cytotoxic CD8 clonotypes in ibrutinib-treated CLL. Assay used: immunoSEQ multiplex PCR; TCRdb lists only in-frame clones, some missing. Among roughly 220,000 clones listed, roughly three quarters were seen once. This sample comprised PBMCs, obtained after 12 months of ibrutinib treatment. These receptor sequences come from a human donor with chronic lymphocytic leukemia.

There are a few counts of this clone. The J gene is TRBJ2-7, the V gene TRBV4-1; 11 bases map to TRBD1. The germline V gene encodes CDR1 MGHRA and CDR2 YSYEKL. This CDR3 region has 15 residues. Losses at the gene ends were 2 bases for V and 5 bases for J; bases not matched to a gene: 5. The DNA for the CDR3 is TGCGCCAGCAGCCAACTCTGGACAGGGGGCCACGAGCAGTACTTC. Encoded protein: CASSQLWTGGHEQYF.

V gene TRBV6-6 combines with J gene TRBJ2-2; D not resolved. The CDR3 is made up of 14 amino acids. V gave up 6 bases and J gave up 3 bases, with 11 bases separating them. The germline CDR1 and CDR2 sequences are MNHNY and SVGAGI (reference sequence). The CDR3 spells CASRDGRDTGELFF. The CDR3 coding sequence is TGTGCCAGCAGGGACGGAAGAGACACCGGGGAGCTGTTTTTT.

This chain uses TRBV30 with TRBJ2-7; TRBD1 aligns across 7 bases. V was clipped by 2 bases and J by 6 bases; unmatched bases: 1. The CDR3 runs 11 residues. Germline-derived CDR1 and CDR2 are GTSNPN and SVGIG (reference sequence). The CDR3 sequence is CAWSTGVEQYF. The CDR3 region has the DNA TGTGCCTGGAGTACAGGGGTCGAGCAGTACTTC.

The CDR3 loop reads CAWGDISSYNSPLHF. Here the CDR3 DNA reads TGTGCCTGGGGGGACATTAGCTCCTATAATTCACCCCTCCACTTT. The chain has TRBV30 and TRBJ1-6, with D possibly being TRBD1 (6 bases). The germline gives CDR1 GTSNPN, CDR2 SVGIG (reference sequence). V was trimmed by 5 bases and J by 0 bases, leaving 11 bases between them. The length of the CDR3 is 15 residues.